The present T cell receptor (beta chain) was sequenced within a study of T cell responses to AZD1222 COVID-19 vaccine. Libraries were prepared by immunoSEQ multiplex PCR; TCRdb keeps only in-frame clonotypes and omits some of them. The table lists around 150,000 clones, roughly nine tenths of them singletons. The CDR3 runs to 16 residues. The V and J ends lost 1 base and 2 bases respectively, with 13 bases between them. The V gene's germline CDR1 is SGHVS and CDR2 FNYEAQ. The receptor's source is an adult in good health. The sequences come from peripheral blood, collected on day 0 of MenACWY control vaccination. The chain uses TRBV7-6 and TRBJ2-3, with unresolved D. The CDR3 sequence is CASSLGIGRPTDTQYF. The CDR3 DNA reads TGTGCCAGCAGCTTAGGGATAGGCAGGCCCACAGATACGCAGTATTTT.